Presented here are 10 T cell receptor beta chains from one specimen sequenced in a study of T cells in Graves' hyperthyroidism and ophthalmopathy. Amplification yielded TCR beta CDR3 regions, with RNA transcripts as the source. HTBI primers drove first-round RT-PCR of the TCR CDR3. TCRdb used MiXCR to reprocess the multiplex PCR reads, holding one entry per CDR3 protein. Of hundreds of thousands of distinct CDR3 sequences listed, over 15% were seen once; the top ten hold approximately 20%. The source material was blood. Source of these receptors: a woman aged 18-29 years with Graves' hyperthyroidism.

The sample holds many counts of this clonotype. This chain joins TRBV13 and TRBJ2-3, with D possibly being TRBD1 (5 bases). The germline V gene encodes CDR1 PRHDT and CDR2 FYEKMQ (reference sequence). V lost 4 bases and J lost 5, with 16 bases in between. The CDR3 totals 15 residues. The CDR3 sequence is CASSSRRQGLDTQYF. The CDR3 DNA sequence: TGTGCCAGCAGCTCCAGAAGGCAGGGATTAGATACGCAGTATTTT.

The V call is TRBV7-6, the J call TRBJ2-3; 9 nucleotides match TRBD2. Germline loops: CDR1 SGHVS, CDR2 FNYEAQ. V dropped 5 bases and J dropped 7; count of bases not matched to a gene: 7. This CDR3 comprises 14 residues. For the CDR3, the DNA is TGTGCCAGCAGCCCAGGGGGACTAGCATATACGCAGTATTTT. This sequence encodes CASSPGGLAYTQYF.

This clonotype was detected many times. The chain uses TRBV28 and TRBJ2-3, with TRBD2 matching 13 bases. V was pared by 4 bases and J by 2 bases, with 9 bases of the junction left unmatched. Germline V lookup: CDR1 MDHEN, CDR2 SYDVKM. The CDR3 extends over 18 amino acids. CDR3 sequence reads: CASSSPLGTSGVTDTQYF. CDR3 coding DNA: TGTGCCAGCAGTTCGCCTCTTGGGACTAGCGGGGTCACAGATACGCAGTATTTT.

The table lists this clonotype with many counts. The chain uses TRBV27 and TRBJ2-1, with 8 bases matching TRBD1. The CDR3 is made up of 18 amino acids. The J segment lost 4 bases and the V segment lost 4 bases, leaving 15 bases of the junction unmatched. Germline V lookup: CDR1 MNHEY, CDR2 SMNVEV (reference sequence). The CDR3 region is CASSSLGQGISPYNEQFF. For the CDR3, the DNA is TGTGCCAGCAGTTCCCTCGGACAGGGCATCTCGCCATACAATGAGCAGTTCTTC.

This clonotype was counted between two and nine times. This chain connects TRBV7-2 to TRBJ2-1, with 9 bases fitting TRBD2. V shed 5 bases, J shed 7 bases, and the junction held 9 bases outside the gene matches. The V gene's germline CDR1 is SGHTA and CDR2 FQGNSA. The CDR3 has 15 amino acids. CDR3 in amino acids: CASSKGSGGYNEQFF. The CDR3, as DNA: TGTGCCAGCAGCAAGGGAAGCGGGGGGTATAATGAGCAGTTCTTC.

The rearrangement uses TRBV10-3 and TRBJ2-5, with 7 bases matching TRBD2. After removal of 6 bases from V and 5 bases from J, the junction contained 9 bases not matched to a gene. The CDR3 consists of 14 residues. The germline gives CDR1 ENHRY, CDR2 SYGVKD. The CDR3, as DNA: TGTGCCATCAGGGACGCACTAGCGTCGGAGACCCAGTACTTC. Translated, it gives CAIRDALASETQYF.

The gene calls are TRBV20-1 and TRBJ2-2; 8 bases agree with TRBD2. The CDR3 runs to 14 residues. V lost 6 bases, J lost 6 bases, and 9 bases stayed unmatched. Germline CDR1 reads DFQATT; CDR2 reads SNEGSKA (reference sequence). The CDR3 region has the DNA TGCAGTGCCCTAAGCGGGAGAGCTTCCGGGGAGCTGTTTTTT. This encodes CSALSGRASGELFF.

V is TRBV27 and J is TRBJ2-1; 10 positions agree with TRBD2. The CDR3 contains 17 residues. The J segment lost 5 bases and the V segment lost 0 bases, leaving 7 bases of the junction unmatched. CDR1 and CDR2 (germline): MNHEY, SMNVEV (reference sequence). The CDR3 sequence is CASSLSASGREDNEQFF. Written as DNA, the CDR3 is TGTGCCAGCAGTTTATCGGCTAGCGGGAGAGAGGACAATGAGCAGTTCTTC.

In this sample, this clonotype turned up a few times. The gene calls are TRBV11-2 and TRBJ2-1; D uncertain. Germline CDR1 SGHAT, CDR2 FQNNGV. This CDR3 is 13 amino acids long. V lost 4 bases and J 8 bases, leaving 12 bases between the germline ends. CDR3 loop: CASSSDIGDEQFF. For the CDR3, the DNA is TGTGCCAGCAGCTCTGACATCGGCGATGAGCAGTTCTTC.

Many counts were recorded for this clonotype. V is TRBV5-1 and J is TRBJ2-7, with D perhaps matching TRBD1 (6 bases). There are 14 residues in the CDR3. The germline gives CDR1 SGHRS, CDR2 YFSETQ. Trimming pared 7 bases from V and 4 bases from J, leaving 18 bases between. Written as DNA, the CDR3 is TGCGCCAGCGGATTGGACAGACCTGGATACGAGCAGTACTTC. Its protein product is CASGLDRPGYEQYF. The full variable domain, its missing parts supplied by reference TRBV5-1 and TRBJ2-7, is KAGVTQTPRYLIKTRGQQVTLSCSPISGHRSVSWYQQTPGQGLQFLFEYFSETQRNKGNFPGRFSGRQFSNSRSEMNVSTLELGDSALYLCASGLDRPGYEQYFGPGTRLTVT.